The present T cell receptor beta chain was sequenced within a study of molecular identifiers for immune sequencing clone quantification. Study conclusions and caveats: Clonotypes topping 20 RNA copies carried over 97% of effector molecules but under 1% of naive ones. Sharing of a barcode by identical TCR molecules could cause highly expanded clone sizes to be underestimated.

The germline gives CDR1 DFQATT, CDR2 SNEGSKA (reference sequence). The CDR3 is 15 residues long. Unmatched junction bases numbered 10, after V lost 4 bases and J lost 6 bases. This clonotype was seen ten or more times. Antigen unknown. Previously described methods and listed TCR primers produced bulk TCR libraries. TCRdb ran MiXCR on the PCR reads and lists one entry per CDR3 protein. The repertoire holds approximately 97,000 distinct CDR3 sequences, 20% to 25% seen once, with 0.94% in the top ten. The rearrangement links TRBV20-1 to TRBJ2-7, with 12 positions matching TRBD2. Sequenced sample: naive CD8+ T cells from blood, with Jurkat cell RNA spiked in. Subset meaning: FACS-sorted CD8+CD4-CCR7+CD45RA+ naive T cells. The receptor was derived from a human donor in good health. Some libraries in this study had Jurkat cell RNA spiked in. The CDR3 DNA follows: TGCAGTGCTAAAGCCGGGACTAGCGGGTCTTTCGAGCAGTACTTC. As protein: CSAKAGTSGSFEQYF.